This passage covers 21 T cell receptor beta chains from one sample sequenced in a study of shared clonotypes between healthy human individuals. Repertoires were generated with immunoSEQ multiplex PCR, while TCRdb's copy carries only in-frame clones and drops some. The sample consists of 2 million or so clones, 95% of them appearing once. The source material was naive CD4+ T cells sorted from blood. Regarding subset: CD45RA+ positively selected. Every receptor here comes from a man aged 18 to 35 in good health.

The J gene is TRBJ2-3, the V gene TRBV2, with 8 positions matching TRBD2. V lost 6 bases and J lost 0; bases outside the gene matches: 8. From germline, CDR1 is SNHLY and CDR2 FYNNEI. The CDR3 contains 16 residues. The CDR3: CASRAGLAGSTDTQYF. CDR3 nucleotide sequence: TGTGCCAGCAGGGCCGGACTAGCAGGTAGCACAGATACGCAGTATTTT.

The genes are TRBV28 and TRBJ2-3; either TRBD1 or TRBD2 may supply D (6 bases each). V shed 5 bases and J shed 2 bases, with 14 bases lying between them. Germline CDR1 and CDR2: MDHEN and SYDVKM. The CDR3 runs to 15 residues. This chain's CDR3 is CASSLSGAATDTQYF. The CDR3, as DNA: TGTGCCAGCAGTCTCTCGGGGGCCGCCACAGATACGCAGTATTTT.

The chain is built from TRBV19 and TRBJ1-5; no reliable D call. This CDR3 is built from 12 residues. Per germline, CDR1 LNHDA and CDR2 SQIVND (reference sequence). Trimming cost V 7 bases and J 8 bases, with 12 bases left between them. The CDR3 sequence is CASTDSFEPQHF. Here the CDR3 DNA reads TGTGCCAGTACCGATTCCTTCGAGCCCCAGCATTTT.

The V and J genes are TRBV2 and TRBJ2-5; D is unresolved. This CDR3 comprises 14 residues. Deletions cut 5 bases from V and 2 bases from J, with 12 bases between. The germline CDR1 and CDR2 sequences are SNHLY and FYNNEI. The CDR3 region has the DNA TGTGCCAGCAGTTTCAACCTGGGACAAGAGACCCAGTACTTC. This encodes CASSFNLGQETQYF.

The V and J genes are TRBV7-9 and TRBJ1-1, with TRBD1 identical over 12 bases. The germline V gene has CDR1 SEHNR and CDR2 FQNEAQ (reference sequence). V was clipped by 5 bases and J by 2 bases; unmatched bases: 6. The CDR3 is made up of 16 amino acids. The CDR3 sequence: CASSPGQGAGNTEAFF. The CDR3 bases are TGTGCCAGCAGCCCGGGACAGGGGGCCGGTAACACTGAAGCTTTCTTT.

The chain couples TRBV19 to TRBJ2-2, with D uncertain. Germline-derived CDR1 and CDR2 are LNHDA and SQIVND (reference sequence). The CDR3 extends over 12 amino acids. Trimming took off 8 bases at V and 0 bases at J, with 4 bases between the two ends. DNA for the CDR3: TGTGCCAGTCGTTCGAACACCGGGGAGCTGTTTTTT. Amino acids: CASRSNTGELFF.

Here the CDR3 DNA reads TGTGCCAGCAGCTACCGGGACAGGCCGAACACCGGGGAGCTGTTTTTT. It translates to CASSYRDRPNTGELFF. V is TRBV5-4 and J is TRBJ2-2, with 8 bases lining up with TRBD1. This CDR3 is 16 amino acids long. Germline V gene data show CDR1 as SGHNT and CDR2 as YYREEE (reference sequence). With 3 bases clipped from V and 0 bases from J, the junction kept 4 bases outside the gene matches. The complete variable domain, with remaining parts taken from reference TRBV5-4 and TRBJ2-2, reads ETGVTQSPTHLIKTRGQQVTLRCSSQSGHNTVSWYQQALGQGPQFIFQYYREEENGRGNFPPRFSGLQFPNYSSELNVNALELDDSALYLCASSYRDRPNTGELFFGEGSRLTVL.

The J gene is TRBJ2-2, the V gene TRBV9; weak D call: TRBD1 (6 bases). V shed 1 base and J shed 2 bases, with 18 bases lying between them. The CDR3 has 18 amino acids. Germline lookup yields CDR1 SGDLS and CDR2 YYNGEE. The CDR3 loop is CASSVSTGTSVNTGELFF. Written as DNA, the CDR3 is TGTGCCAGCAGCGTATCGACCGGGACATCAGTTAACACCGGGGAGCTGTTTTTT.

The chain's CDR3 is CASSYSWMNTEAFF. DNA of the CDR3: TGTGCCAGCAGTTACTCGTGGATGAACACTGAAGCTTTCTTT. The V call is TRBV6-5, the J call TRBJ1-1; D is uncertain. This CDR3 has 14 residues. Trimming removed 0 bases from V and 0 bases from J, with 5 bases in between. Germline CDR1 is MNHEY and CDR2 is SVGAGI.

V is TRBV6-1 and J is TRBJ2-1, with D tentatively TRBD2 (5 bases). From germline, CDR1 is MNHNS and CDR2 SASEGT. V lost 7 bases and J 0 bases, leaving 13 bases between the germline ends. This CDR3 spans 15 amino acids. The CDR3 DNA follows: TGTGCCAGCACCATAACCCGGGGCTCCTACAATGAGCAGTTCTTC. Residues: CASTITRGSYNEQFF.

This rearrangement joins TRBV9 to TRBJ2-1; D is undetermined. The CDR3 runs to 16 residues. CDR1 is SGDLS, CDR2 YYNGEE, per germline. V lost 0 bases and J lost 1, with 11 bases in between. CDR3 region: CASSVVARPSYNEQFF. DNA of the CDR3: TGTGCCAGCAGCGTAGTTGCTAGGCCATCCTACAATGAGCAGTTCTTC.

The CDR3 DNA is TGCGCCAGCAGCCAAGATTCCGGATACTATGGCTACACCTTC. This sequence encodes CASSQDSGYYGYTF. The chain has TRBV4-3 and TRBJ1-2, with unresolved D. Germline values: CDR1 LGHNA, CDR2 YSLEER. This CDR3 is built from 14 residues. The V end lost 0 bases, the J end lost 3 bases, and 8 bases lay between the germline ends.

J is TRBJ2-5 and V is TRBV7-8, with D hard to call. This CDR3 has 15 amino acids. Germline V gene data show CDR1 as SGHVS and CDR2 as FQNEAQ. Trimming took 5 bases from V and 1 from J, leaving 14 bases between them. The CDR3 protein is CASSPALAVQETQYF. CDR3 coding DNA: TGTGCCAGCAGCCCCGCGTTGGCGGTCCAAGAGACCCAGTACTTC.

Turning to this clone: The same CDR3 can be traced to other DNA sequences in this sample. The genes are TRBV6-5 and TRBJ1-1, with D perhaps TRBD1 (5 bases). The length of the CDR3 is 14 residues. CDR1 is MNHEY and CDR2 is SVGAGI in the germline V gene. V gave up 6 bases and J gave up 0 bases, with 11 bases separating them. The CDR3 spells CASSPGTLNTEAFF. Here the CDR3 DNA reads TGTGCCAGCAGCCCCGGGACTCTGAACACTGAAGCTTTCTTT.

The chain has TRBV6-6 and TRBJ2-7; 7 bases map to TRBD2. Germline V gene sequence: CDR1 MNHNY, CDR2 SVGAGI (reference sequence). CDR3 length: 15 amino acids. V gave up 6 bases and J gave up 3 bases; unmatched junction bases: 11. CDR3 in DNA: TGTGCCAGCAGATTACGGGGGGACGGACTCTACGAGCAGTACTTC. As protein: CASRLRGDGLYEQYF.

The CDR3, as DNA: TGTGCCAGCCGCCTAGGGACTCCCGGGGCTGAAAAACTGTTTTTT. Translation: CASRLGTPGAEKLFF. V and J are TRBV5-4 and TRBJ1-4; a weak D match, TRBD1 (5 bases). Germline CDR1 and CDR2: SGHNT and YYREEE (reference sequence). The germline V and J ends were trimmed by 7 bases and 7 bases, with 20 bases remaining between them. There are 15 residues in the CDR3.

The CDR3 sequence: CASSLEGTGEGEKLFF. The CDR3 DNA follows: TGCGCCAGCAGCTTGGAAGGGACAGGGGAAGGTGAAAAACTGTTTTTT. The chain has TRBV5-1 and TRBJ1-4; 10 bases fit TRBD1. Germline loops: CDR1 SGHRS, CDR2 YFSETQ. CDR3 length: 16 amino acids. Trimming took 0 bases from V and 7 from J; bases not matched to a gene: 6.

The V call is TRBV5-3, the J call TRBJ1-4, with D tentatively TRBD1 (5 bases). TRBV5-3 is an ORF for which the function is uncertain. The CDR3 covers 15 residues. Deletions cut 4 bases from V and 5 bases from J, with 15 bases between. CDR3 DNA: TGTGCCAGAAGCCCTCGACAGCTGAAAAATGAAAAACTGTTTTTT. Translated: CARSPRQLKNEKLFF.

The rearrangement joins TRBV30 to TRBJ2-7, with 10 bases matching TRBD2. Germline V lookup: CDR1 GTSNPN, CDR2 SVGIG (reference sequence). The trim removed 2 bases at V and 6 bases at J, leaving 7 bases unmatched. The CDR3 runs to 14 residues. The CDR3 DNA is TGTGCCTGGAGTCTAGCGGGAGCCCGCCTCGAGCAGTACTTC. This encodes CAWSLAGARLEQYF. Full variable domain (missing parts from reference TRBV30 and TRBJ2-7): SQTIHQWPATLVQPVGSPLSLECTVEGTSNPNLYWYRQAAGRGLQLLFYSVGIGQISSEVPQNLSASRPQDRQFILSSKKLLLSDSGFYLCAWSLAGARLEQYFGPGTRLTVT.

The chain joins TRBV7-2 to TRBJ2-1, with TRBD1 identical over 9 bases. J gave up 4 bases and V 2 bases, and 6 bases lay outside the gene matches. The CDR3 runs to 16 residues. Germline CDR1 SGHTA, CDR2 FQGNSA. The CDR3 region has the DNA TGTGCCAGCAGCTTAACCCCGGGACAGGGTTACAATGAGCAGTTCTTC. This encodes CASSLTPGQGYNEQFF.

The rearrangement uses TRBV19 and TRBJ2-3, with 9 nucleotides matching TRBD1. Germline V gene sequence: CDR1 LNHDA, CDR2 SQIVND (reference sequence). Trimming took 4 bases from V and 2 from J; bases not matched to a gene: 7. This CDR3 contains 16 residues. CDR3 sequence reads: CASSTGQGKATDTQYF. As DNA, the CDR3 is TGTGCCAGTAGTACGGGACAGGGAAAAGCCACAGATACGCAGTATTTT.